These T cell receptor beta chains were read from a single sample in a study of blood T cell repertoires in COVID-19. The repertoire was sequenced with immunoSEQ multiplex PCR; TCRdb's copy has only in-frame clones and lacks some. The sample shows about 42,000 clones, 60% to 85% of them seen only once. Specimen: peripheral blood. The receptors originated from a man in his 70s with active or convalescent COVID-19. CDR3s include the opening cysteine and the closing phenylalanine or tryptophan. D genes are given only for firm matches. Expanded clones get a size class; other rows say once, few or many, or leave the size out.

cdr3_length | d_call | j_call | clone_size | v_call | cdr3_nt | cdr3_aa
14 | - | TRBJ1-2 | - | TRBV23-1 | TGCGCCAGCAGTCGTAGCAGGGAGGTTGATGGCTACACCTTC | CASSRSREVDGYTF
14 | TRBD1 | TRBJ2-4 | - | TRBV6-6 | TGTGCCAGCAGTTCAGGGACAGGAAAAAACATTCAGTACTTC | CASSSGTGKNIQYF
15 | - | TRBJ1-4 | - | TRBV3-1/TRBV3-2 | TGTGCCAGCAGCGCGACGACAGCCGCTAATGAAAAACTGTTTTTT | CASSATTAANEKLFF
15 | - | TRBJ1-5 | few | TRBV19 | TGTGCCAGTACCCCACCACAGGGATTGGGTCAGCCCCAGCATTTT | CASTPPQGLGQPQHF
12 | - | TRBJ1-2 | - | TRBV21-1 | TGTGCCAGCTCCAGACAGGGGTTAGGCTACACCTTC | CASSRQGLGYTF
11 | TRBD1 | TRBJ1-1 | - | TRBV28 | TGTGCCAGCAGCTCGACAGGGTTAGCTTTCTTT | CASSSTGLAFF
14 | - | TRBJ2-3 | - | TRBV11-2 | TGTGCCAGCAGCCTCCGACAGGTCACAGATACGCAGTATTTT | CASSLRQVTDTQYF
18 | TRBD1 | TRBJ1-4 | - | TRBV28 | TGTGCCAGCAGCTCGCGCCGGGACAGGGAAGGAGGTAATGAAAAACTGTTTTTT | CASSSRRDREGGNEKLFF
15 | TRBD1 | TRBJ1-4 | - | TRBV19 | TGTGCCAGTAGTATGAGGGGGCTCGACAATGAAAAACTGTTTTTT | CASSMRGLDNEKLFF
12 | - | TRBJ1-5 | once | TRBV12-3/TRBV12-4 | TGTGCCAGCGCAGGGAATGATCAGCCCCAGCATTTT | CASAGNDQPQHF
17 | TRBD1 | TRBJ1-5 | - | TRBV7-9 | TGTGCCAGCAGCTTAGAAGCCCGACAGGGGGCCGATCAGCCCCAGCATTTT | CASSLEARQGADQPQHF
14 | - | TRBJ2-5 | - | TRBV11-2 | TGTGCCAGCAGCTTAGAAGGCAGACTAGAGACCCAGTACTTC | CASSLEGRLETQYF
17 | TRBD2 | TRBJ2-1 | - | TRBV11-3 | TGTGCCAGCAGCCCAGGGACTAGCAGGAGCTCCTACAATGAGCAGTTCTTC | CASSPGTSRSSYNEQFF
12 | - | TRBJ2-7 | once | TRBV28 | TGTGCCAGCAGTTTCTTATCTAAGGAGCAGTACTTC | CASSFLSKEQYF
14 | - | TRBJ1-2 | - | TRBV5-4 | TGTGCCAGCAGCTTGGGACAGGTTAACTATGGCTACACCTTC | CASSLGQVNYGYTF
16 | TRBD2 | TRBJ2-3 | once | TRBV5-1 | TGCGCCAGCAGCTTGCAACCGGGACTAAGCACAGATACGCAGTATTTT | CASSLQPGLSTDTQYF
15 | TRBD1 | TRBJ1-2 | - | TRBV5-5 | TGTGCCAGCAGCTTGGTAGGACAGGGCACCTATGGCTACACCTTC | CASSLVGQGTYGYTF
14 | - | TRBJ1-5 | - | TRBV10-1 | TGCGCCAGCAGTCCTGGGGGGTCCAATCAGCCCCAGCATTTT | CASSPGGSNQPQHF
16 | TRBD2 | TRBJ2-5 | medium-sized | TRBV9 | TGTGCCAGCAGCCCCCCGGGACTAGGGTACCAAGAGACCCAGTACTTC | CASSPPGLGYQETQYF
13 | - | TRBJ2-1 | once | TRBV19 | TGTGCCAGTAGTTCACAGGACTACAATGAGCAGTTCTTC | CASSSQDYNEQFF
14 | TRBD1 | TRBJ2-7 | few | TRBV19 | TGTGCCAGTAGAACCGGGACAGGGGTAGACGAGCAGTACTTC | CASRTGTGVDEQYF
16 | TRBD1 | TRBJ2-5 | - | TRBV5-1 | TGCGCCAGCAGCTCTAATCACAGGGGAAGGGGGGAGACCCAGTACTTC | CASSSNHRGRGETQYF
12 | - | TRBJ1-1 | - | TRBV28 | TGTGCCAGCAGTTTCCGGGACACTGAAGCTTTCTTT | CASSFRDTEAFF